This TCR beta chain was sequenced during a study of blood T cell repertoires in COVID-19. TCRdb's table, derived via immunoSEQ multiplex PCR, lists solely in-frame clones and lacks some. This table has fewer than 130,000 clones, about three quarters appearing once. This CDR3 contains 14 residues. The germline V gene encodes CDR1 LGHNA and CDR2 YSLEER. Deletions cut 4 bases from V and 0 bases from J, with 10 bases between. This rearrangement joins TRBV4-3 to TRBJ2-7; possibly TRBD1 for D (6 bases). This clonotype was obtained from a man older than 75 with acute or convalescent COVID-19. Sequencing used peripheral blood. CDR3 in amino acids: CASSPRQDSYEQYF. The CDR3 DNA follows: TGCGCCAGCAGCCCCCGACAGGACTCCTACGAGCAGTACTTC.